The TCR beta chain under discussion was sequenced for a study of cytomegalovirus exposure and HLA in healthy donors. Overall study results and limits: Cytomegalovirus-associated status was assigned to about 180 TCR beta chains. One variant, a missense change in DCLRE1C, was linked in a later analysis to TCR beta V- and J-gene trimming. Highest at DRB1 and lowest at HLA-C, TCR association rates differed among HLA loci in a later analysis.

As concerns this clone: Its antigen is unknown.

The CDR3 is 15 amino acids. Per the germline V gene, CDR1 is SNHLY and CDR2 is FYNNEI. The V and J ends lost 1 base and 5 bases respectively, with 14 bases between them. PCR employed 60 Vbeta and 13 Jbeta primers. In the authors' workflow: As a later analysis found, there were 78 million or so unique TCR beta chains, of which 8.5 million to 14 million were shared. This table comes from immunoSEQ multiplex PCR, and its TCRdb copy is limited to in-frame clones, with some not included. V and J calls and clone size follow that table, whereas D and trimming were derived from the DNA. The sample yields 150,000 to 200,000 clones, about 9% seen once.

Source material: PBMCs. This sequence originates from a woman under 40 in good health and CMV-seropositive. The chain couples TRBV2 to TRBJ1-2, with D perhaps matching TRBD1 (6 bases). CDR3 sequence reads: CASSEGGGGIYGYTF. As DNA, the CDR3 is TGTGCCAGCAGTGAAGGGGGAGGGGGTATTTATGGCTACACCTTC.